Sequencing of this T cell receptor beta chain was carried out in a study of blood T cell repertoires in COVID-19. Turning to the study itself: Both acute and convalescent COVID-19 samples were obtained from the United States, Italy and Spain.

Recovery meant two consecutive negative NP/OP PCR tests, professional clearance, or resolved symptoms. Original handling: Amplification of reference gene primers was used by the study to estimate nucleated cell counts. Sequencing used immunoSEQ multiplex PCR; TCRdb keeps in-frame clones, though not all of them. The D gene and trimming were derived from the DNA, and the V and J assignments and clone size from that table. The table has a few hundred thousand clones, over 75% seen once. Input material: PBMCs or T cells enriched from blood (not recorded which). This TCR came from a man aged 25-45 years who had recovered from COVID-19.

CDR3 in amino acids: CASRDSGANVLTF. CDR3 DNA sequence: TGTGCCAGCCGGGACTCTGGGGCCAACGTCCTGACTTTC. The chain combines TRBV25-1 with TRBJ2-6; TRBD2 is a possible D gene (5 bases). Trimming pared 8 bases from V and 0 bases from J, leaving 5 bases between. This CDR3 comprises 13 residues. Germline lookup yields CDR1 MGHDK and CDR2 SYGVNS.